This T cell receptor beta chain was obtained from a study of cytomegalovirus exposure and HLA in healthy donors. Study-wide results and caveats: Usually a TCR sequence was rare, but some public TCRs were found in many donors. Diagnosis of cytomegalovirus status made by the classifier reportedly showed high specificity and sensitivity. In vitro confirmation showed a few CMV-associated chains to be CMV antigen specific. Subsequent analysis showed first-cohort TCR clusters tending to co-occur in 120 validation repertoires.

This CDR3 comprises 14 residues. Per germline, CDR1 SGHRS and CDR2 YFSETQ. V shed 7 bases and J shed 5 bases, with 18 bases lying between them. Generated by immunoSEQ multiplex PCR, the TCRdb table keeps only in-frame clones and is missing some. The data hold fewer than 200,000 clones, with 85% observed a single time. On this clone itself: Its antigen is not known.

The clonotype was recovered from a young man in good health and CMV-seropositive. The chain employs TRBV5-1 and TRBJ1-1; D possibly corresponds to TRBD1 (6 bases). Sequencing was performed on PBMCs. CDR3 in amino acids: CASEWGGAGTEAFF. The CDR3 DNA reads as TGCGCCAGCGAGTGGGGGGGCGCGGGGACTGAAGCTTTCTTT.